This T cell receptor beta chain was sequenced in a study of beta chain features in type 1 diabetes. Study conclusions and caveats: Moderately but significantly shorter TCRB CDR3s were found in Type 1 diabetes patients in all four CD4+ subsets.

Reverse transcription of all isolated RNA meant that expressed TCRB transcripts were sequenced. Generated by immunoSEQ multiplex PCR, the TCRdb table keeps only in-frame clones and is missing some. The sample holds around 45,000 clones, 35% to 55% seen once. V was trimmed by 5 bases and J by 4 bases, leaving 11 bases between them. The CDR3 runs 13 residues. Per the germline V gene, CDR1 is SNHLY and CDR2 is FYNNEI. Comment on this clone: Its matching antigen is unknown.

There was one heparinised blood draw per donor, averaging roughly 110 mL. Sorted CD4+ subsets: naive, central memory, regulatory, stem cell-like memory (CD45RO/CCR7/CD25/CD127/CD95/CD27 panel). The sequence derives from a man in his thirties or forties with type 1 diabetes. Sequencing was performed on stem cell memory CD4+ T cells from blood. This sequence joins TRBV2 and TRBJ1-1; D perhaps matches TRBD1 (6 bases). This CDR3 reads CASSFGQFTEAFF. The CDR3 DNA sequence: TGTGCCAGCAGTTTTGGACAGTTCACTGAAGCTTTCTTT.